The 17 T cell receptor beta chains reported below all come from one sample, sequenced in a study of T cell repertoires in cytomegalovirus infection. TCRdb re-analysed the reads in MiXCR, keeping a single row per CDR3 protein. Of roughly 230,000 distinct CDR3 sequences listed, roughly 6.5% are singletons. Sequencing was done on a sample of PBMCs. The receptors were gathered from a human donor in good health (CMV status not recorded). Some clones in this sample may be carry-over from other donors' samples.

This clonotype was recorded at least ten times. The genes are TRBV7-2 and TRBJ2-3; weak D call: TRBD2 (6 bases). Germline assignment: CDR1 SGHTA and CDR2 FQGNSA. V lost 0 bases and J lost 6, with 7 bases in between. The CDR3 loop spans 13 amino acids. The CDR3 DNA reads as TGTGCCAGCAGCTTAGCCCGGGGGGATACGCAGTATTTT. Translated: CASSLARGDTQYF.

This clonotype came up many times. The chain combines TRBV3-1 with TRBJ2-7, with 9 bases lining up with TRBD1. CDR3 size: 15 residues. Germline CDR1 is LGHDT and CDR2 is YNNKEL (reference sequence). The junction had 8 bases not matched to a gene; V was cut back by 3 bases and J by 5 bases. CDR3 nucleotides: TGTGCCAGCAGCCAGGGAGGGACAGGGTTCCACGAGCAGTACTTC. Translated, it gives CASSQGGTGFHEQYF.

The J gene is TRBJ2-2, the V gene TRBV6-5, with D unresolved. Trimming took 3 bases from V and 5 from J, leaving 7 bases between them. The CDR3 has 13 amino acids. Germline V CDR1 and CDR2: MNHEY, SVGAGI. This chain's CDR3 is CASSYGTTGELFF. The CDR3 coding sequence is TGTGCCAGCAGTTATGGTACGACCGGGGAGCTGTTTTTT.

This clonotype was recorded at least ten times. DNA for the CDR3: TGCAGTGCTAGATCCGGGACTAGCGGGGGGGGGAGCTACAATGAGCAGTTCTTC. Translating gives CSARSGTSGGGSYNEQFF. This chain uses TRBV20-1 with TRBJ2-1; the match to TRBD2 covers 16 bases. V was clipped by 2 bases and J by 3 bases; unmatched bases: 7. In germline, CDR1 is DFQATT, CDR2 SNEGSKA (reference sequence). This CDR3 is 18 amino acids long.

This clonotype was counted at least ten times. For the CDR3, the DNA is TGTGCCAGCAGCTTAGAAGTCTCCTACGAGCAGTACTTC. Protein product: CASSLEVSYEQYF. The chain joins TRBV7-2 to TRBJ2-7, with unresolved D. V lost 1 base and J 0 bases, leaving 4 bases between the germline ends. CDR3 length: 13 amino acids. Germline assignment: CDR1 SGHTA and CDR2 FQGNSA. Complete variable domain (other parts from reference TRBV7-2 and TRBJ2-7): GAGVSQSPSNKVTEKGKDVELRCDPISGHTALYWYRQSLGQGLEFLIYFQGNSAPDKSGLPSDRFSAERTGGSVSTLTIQRTQQEDSAVYLCASSLEVSYEQYFGPGTRLTVT.

This clonotype was seen ten or more times. V gene TRBV19 combines with J gene TRBJ2-1; a weak D match, TRBD2 (6 bases). V was clipped by 3 bases and J by 1 base, with 10 bases between them. The CDR3 is 15 residues long. CDR1 and CDR2 (germline): LNHDA, SQIVND (reference sequence). Written as DNA, the CDR3 is TGTGCCAGTAGTATGAACGCGGGGTCCTACAATGAGCAGTTCTTC. The encoded protein is CASSMNAGSYNEQFF.

About this clonotype itself: This may stem from a read error, because a much larger clone lies one nucleotide away. V and J are TRBV5-4 and TRBJ2-7, with 8 bases matching TRBD1. This CDR3 has 13 amino acids. Germline CDR1 SGHNT, CDR2 YYREEE (reference sequence). CDR3 loop: CASTDRGGDEQHF. CDR3 nucleotides: TGTGCCAGCACAGACAGGGGCGGCGACGAGCAGCACTTC.

This clonotype appeared many times. The CDR3, as DNA: TGTGCCAGCAGCTCCCCGGACAGGGGATACGAGCAGTACTTC. It yields the protein CASSSPDRGYEQYF. The gene calls are TRBV7-9 and TRBJ2-7; 9 nucleotides align to TRBD1. Germline values: CDR1 SEHNR, CDR2 FQNEAQ (reference sequence). J was trimmed by 4 bases and V by 4 bases; bases with no gene match: 5. The CDR3 covers 14 residues.

A few counts support this clonotype. This rearrangement joins TRBV5-1 to TRBJ2-2; the match to TRBD1 covers 8 bases. Losses at the gene ends were 4 bases for V and 3 bases for J; bases not matched to a gene: 14. Germline V lookup: CDR1 SGHRS, CDR2 YFSETQ. The CDR3 runs 18 residues. CDR3 DNA: TGCGCCAGCAGCCACAAGTCCGCCGGGACAGGCTACACCGGGGAGCTGTTTTTT. Its translation is CASSHKSAGTGYTGELFF.

The chain joins TRBV19 to TRBJ1-6, with a tentative D call TRBD1 (5 bases). V lost 5 bases to trimming and J lost 5 bases, with 13 bases between them. CDR1 and CDR2 (germline): LNHDA, SQIVND (reference sequence). The CDR3 length is 15 residues. DNA for the CDR3: TGTGCCAGTAGTCGGGACCGGTGGGATAATTCACCCCTCCACTTT. Protein sequence: CASSRDRWDNSPLHF.

This rearrangement joins TRBV6-6 to TRBJ2-1, with D maybe TRBD2 (6 bases). Germline V gene lookup returns CDR1 MNHNY and CDR2 SVGAGI (reference sequence). V gave up 2 bases and J gave up 4 bases, with 9 bases separating them. The CDR3 runs 14 residues. In DNA, the CDR3 is TGTGCCAGCAGTTACACCGGGAGATACAATGAGCAGTTCTTC. Translating it yields CASSYTGRYNEQFF.

Many counts were recorded for this clonotype. The chain carries TRBV5-5 and TRBJ1-1; 7 bases match TRBD1. The germline V gene encodes CDR1 SGHKS and CDR2 YYEKEE (reference sequence). The V gene end was trimmed by 0 bases and the J gene end by 11 bases; junction bases not matched to a gene: 4. CDR3 length: 12 residues. The CDR3 DNA follows: TGTGCCAGCAGCTTGGCCACAGGGGAGGCTTTCTTT. It specifies CASSLATGEAFF.

J is TRBJ1-4 and V is TRBV20-1; D unclear. The germline V gene encodes CDR1 DFQATT and CDR2 SNEGSKA (reference sequence). The CDR3 is made up of 14 amino acids. V was shortened by 5 bases and J by 8 bases, with 18 bases between the two germline ends. This CDR3 is CSASRASGGEKLFF. CDR3 DNA: TGCAGTGCTTCTCGGGCCTCGGGAGGGGAAAAACTGTTTTTT.

Ten or more counts support this clonotype. The V gene is TRBV28, the J gene TRBJ2-5; D might be TRBD1 or TRBD2, each matching 6 bases. The V and J ends lost 5 bases and 2 bases respectively, with 18 bases between them. Germline V gene data show CDR1 as MDHEN and CDR2 as SYDVKM. This CDR3 contains 16 residues. CDR3 coding DNA: TGTGCCAGCAGTCTACCCTCAACGGGGGCTCAAGAGACCCAGTACTTC. Amino acid sequence: CASSLPSTGAQETQYF.

Ten or more counts support this clonotype. CDR3 sequence reads: CASRSDPGGLKRTGELFF. As DNA, the CDR3 is TGTGCCAGCCGATCTGACCCAGGGGGCTTGAAGAGAACCGGGGAGCTGTTTTTT. This chain links TRBV6-2 or TRBV6-3 with TRBJ2-2, with 8 bases identical to TRBD1. The junction had 19 bases not matched to a gene; V was cut back by 8 bases and J by 5 bases. CDR3 length: 18 residues. The germline CDR1 and CDR2 sequences are MNHEY and SVGEGT.

This clonotype was picked up a small number of times. This rearrangement joins TRBV20-1 to TRBJ2-1; no reliable D call. Germline V lookup: CDR1 DFQATT, CDR2 SNEGSKA (reference sequence). V was trimmed by 2 bases and J by 7 bases, leaving 6 bases between them. This CDR3 has 11 amino acids. CDR3 nucleotide sequence: TGCAGTGCTAGACCAAATAATGAGCAGTTCTTC. It specifies CSARPNNEQFF.

V usage is TRBV20-1 and J usage is TRBJ1-5; a possible D gene is TRBD1 (6 bases). V shed 6 bases and J shed 7 bases, with 13 bases lying between them. Per germline, CDR1 DFQATT and CDR2 SNEGSKA (reference sequence). The CDR3 extends over 12 amino acids. This CDR3 reads CSASEGGQPQHF. The CDR3 nucleotides read TGCAGTGCCTCCGAAGGGGGGCAGCCCCAGCATTTT.